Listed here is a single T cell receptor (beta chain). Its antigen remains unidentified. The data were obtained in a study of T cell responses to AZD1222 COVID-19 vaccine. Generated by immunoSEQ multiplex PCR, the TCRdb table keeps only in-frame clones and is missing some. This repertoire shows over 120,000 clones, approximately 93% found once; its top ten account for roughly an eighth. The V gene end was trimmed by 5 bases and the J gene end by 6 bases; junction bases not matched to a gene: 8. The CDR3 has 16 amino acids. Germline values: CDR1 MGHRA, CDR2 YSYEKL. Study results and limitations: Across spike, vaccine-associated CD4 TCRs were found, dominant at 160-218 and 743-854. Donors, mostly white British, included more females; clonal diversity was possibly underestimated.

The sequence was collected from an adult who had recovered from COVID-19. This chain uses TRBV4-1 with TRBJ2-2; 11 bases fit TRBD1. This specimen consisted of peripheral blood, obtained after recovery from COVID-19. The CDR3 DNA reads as TGCGCCAGCAGCGATCGGACAGGGGGCGTCTCCGGGGAGCTGTTTTTT. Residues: CASSDRTGGVSGELFF.